Here is one T cell receptor beta chain with its context. The target antigen is unknown. This specimen comes from a study of T cell clonotyping in hematopoietic cell transplantation. General observations from the study: After transplant, recipient diversity fell while pathologically expanded clonotypes grew through day 180. Cells were unsorted, so CD4 and CD8 contributions were not separated.

The CDR3 is 12 residues long. Germline V lookup: CDR1 SNHLY, CDR2 FYNNEI. V was shortened by 8 bases and J by 8 bases, with 12 bases between the two germline ends. Sequencing used immunoSEQ multiplex PCR; TCRdb keeps in-frame clones, though not all of them. The repertoire holds tens of thousands of clones, approximately 90% seen once, with roughly a tenth in the top ten. The rearrangement uses TRBV2 and TRBJ2-2; tentative D call: TRBD1 (5 bases). The specimen was PBMCs, collected 100 days after allogeneic stem cell transplant. The origin of this receptor is a female patient aged 50 to 65 who had an allogeneic stem cell transplant from a related donor, so the T cells may come from the graft donor. Some clones in this sample may be carry-over from other donors' samples. CDR3 DNA sequence: TGTGCCAGCCAGAAGGGGTCAGGGGAGCTGTTTTTT. Protein: CASQKGSGELFF.